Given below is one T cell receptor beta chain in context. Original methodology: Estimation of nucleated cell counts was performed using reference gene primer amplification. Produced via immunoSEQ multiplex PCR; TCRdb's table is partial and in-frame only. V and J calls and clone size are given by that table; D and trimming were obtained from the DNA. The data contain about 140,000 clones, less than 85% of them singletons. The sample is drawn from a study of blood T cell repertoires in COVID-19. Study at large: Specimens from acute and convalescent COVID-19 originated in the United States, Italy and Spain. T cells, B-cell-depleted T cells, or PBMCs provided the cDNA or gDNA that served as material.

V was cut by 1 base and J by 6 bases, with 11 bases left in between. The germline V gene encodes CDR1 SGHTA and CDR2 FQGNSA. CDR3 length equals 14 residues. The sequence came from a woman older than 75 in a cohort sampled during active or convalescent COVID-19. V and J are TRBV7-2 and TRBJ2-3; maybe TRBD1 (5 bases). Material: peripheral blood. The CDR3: CASSLENYRDTQYF. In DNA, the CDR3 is TGTGCCAGCAGCTTAGAAAACTACAGGGATACGCAGTATTTT.